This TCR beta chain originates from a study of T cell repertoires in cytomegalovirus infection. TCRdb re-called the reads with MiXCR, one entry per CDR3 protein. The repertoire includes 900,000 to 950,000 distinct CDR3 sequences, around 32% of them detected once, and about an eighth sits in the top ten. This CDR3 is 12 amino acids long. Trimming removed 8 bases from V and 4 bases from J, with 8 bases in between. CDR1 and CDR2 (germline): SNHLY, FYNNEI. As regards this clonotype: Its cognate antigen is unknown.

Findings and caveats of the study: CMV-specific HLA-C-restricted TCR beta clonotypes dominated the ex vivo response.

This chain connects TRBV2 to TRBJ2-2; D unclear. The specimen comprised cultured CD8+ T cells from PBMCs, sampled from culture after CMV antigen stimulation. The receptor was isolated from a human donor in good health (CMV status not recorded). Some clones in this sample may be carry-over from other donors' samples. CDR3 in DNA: TGTGCCAGCCCCATAGGCACCGGGGAGCTGTTTTTT. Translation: CASPIGTGELFF.